Sequencing of this T cell receptor (beta chain) was carried out in a study of T-cell reconstitution after alpha-beta-depleted transplantation in children. The CDR3 has 13 amino acids. Trimming took off 5 bases at V and 10 bases at J, with 18 bases between the two ends. The germline gives CDR1 DFQATT, CDR2 SNEGSKA (reference sequence). Preparing the TCRbeta library involved the use of unique molecular identifiers. TCRdb re-called the PCR reads through MiXCR, storing one row per CDR3 protein. The sample has about 370,000 distinct CDR3 sequences, around 20% seen once. This clonotype was detected only a few times.

The sequence came from a human donor who donated a stem cell graft to a child with acute myeloid leukemia. Specimen: PBMCs from the stem cell graft donor, collected from the stem cell graft. The rearrangement links TRBV20-1 to TRBJ2-1; TRBD1 might be the D (8 bases). The CDR3 here is CSAHRGGQREQFF. The CDR3 nucleotides read TGCAGTGCTCACAGGGGGGGTCAGAGGGAGCAGTTCTTC.